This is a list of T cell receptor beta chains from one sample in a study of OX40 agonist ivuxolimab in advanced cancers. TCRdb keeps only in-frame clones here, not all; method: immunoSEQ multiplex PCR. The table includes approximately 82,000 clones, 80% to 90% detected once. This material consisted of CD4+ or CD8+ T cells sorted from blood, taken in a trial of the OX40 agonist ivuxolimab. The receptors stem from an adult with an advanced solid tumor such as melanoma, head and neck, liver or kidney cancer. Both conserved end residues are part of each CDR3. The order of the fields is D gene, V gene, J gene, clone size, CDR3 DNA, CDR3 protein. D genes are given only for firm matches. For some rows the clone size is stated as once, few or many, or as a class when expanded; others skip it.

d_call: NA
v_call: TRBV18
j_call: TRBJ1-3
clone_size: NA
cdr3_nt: TGTGCCAGCGCCGAAGGGTCCTCCCGTAGTGGAAACACCATATATTTT
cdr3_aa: CASAEGSSRSGNTIYF

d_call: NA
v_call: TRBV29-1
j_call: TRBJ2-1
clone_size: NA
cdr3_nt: TGCAGCGTTGAGAGGACCCCTAGCGTGGACTACAATGAGCAGTTCTTC
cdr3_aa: CSVERTPSVDYNEQFF

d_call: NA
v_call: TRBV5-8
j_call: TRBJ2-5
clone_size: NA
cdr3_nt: TGTGCCAGCAGCTTGGGGGTCAAATCTCCAGAGACCCAGTACTTC
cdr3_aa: CASSLGVKSPETQYF

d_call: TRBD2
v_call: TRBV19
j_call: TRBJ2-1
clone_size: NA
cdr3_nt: TGTGCCAGTAGTATTCCGGGACTAGAGATCGGAAGGCAGTTCTTC
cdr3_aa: CASSIPGLEIGRQFF

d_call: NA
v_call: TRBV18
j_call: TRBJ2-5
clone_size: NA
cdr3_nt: TGTGCCAGCTCACCACCCTCGGCGGTCCAAGAGACCCAGTACTTC
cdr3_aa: CASSPPSAVQETQYF

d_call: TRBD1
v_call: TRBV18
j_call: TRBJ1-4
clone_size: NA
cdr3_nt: TGTGCCAGCTCCGCAGGGGGGATCAGAAAACTGTTTTTT
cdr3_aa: CASSAGGIRKLFF

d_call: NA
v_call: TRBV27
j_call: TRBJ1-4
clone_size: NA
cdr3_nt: TGTGCCAGCCGTATGGAAGGGGAACGGGCTAATGAAAAACTGTTTTTT
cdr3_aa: CASRMEGERANEKLFF

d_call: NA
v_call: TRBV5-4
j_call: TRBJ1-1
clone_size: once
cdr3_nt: TGTGCCAGCAGCTTGGGAGGAGGATTTATGAACACTGAAGCTTTCTTT
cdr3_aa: CASSLGGGFMNTEAFF

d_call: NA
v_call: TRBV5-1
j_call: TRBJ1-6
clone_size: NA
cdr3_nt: TGCGCCAGCAGCGTCGTCCAGAATTCACCCCTCCACTTT
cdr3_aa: CASSVVQNSPLHF

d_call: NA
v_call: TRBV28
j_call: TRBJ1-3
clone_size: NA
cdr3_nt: TGTGCCAGCAGCCGGGCGAGCTCTGGAAACACCATATATTTT
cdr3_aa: CASSRASSGNTIYF

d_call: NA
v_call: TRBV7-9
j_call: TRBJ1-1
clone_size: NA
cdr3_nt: TGTGCCAGCAGCTTAGGGGGACCTGATGAAGCTTTCTTT
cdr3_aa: CASSLGGPDEAFF

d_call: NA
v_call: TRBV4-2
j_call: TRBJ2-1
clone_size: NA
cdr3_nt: TGTGCCAGCAGCCAAGGTTGGGTACCCTCCTACAATGAGCAGTTCTTC
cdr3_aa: CASSQGWVPSYNEQFF

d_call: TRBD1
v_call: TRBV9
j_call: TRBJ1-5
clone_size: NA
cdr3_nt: TGTGCCAGCAGCGTAGGGGGACAGGGAAGAAATCAGCCCCAGCATTTT
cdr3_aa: CASSVGGQGRNQPQHF

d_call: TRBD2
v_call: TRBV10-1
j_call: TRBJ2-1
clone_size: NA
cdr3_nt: TGCGCCAGCAGTGAGTCGATCCGGCTAGCGGGGGGGCCGTCATATGAGCAGTTCTTC
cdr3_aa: CASSESIRLAGGPSYEQFF

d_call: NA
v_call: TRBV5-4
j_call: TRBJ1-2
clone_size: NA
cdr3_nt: TGTGCCAGCAGGGAGGACACCCATCCGGGGGGCTACACCTTC
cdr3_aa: CASREDTHPGGYTF

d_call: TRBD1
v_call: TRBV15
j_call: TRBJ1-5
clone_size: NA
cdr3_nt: TGTGCCACCAGCAGTCGGCAGGGGGCTAATTTACAGCCCCAGCATTTT
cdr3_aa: CATSSRQGANLQPQHF

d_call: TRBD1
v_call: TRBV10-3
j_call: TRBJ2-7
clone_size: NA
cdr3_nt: TGTGCCATCAGTGAGGGACAGGCTTACGAGCAGTACTTC
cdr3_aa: CAISEGQAYEQYF

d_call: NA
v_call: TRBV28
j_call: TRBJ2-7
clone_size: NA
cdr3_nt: TGTGCCAGCAGTTTTATTTCCTCCTACGAGCAGTACTTC
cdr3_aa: CASSFISSYEQYF

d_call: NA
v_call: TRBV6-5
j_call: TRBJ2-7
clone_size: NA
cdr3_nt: TGTGCCAGCAGTTACGGTCCAGGGGACTCCTACGAGCAGTACTTC
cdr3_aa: CASSYGPGDSYEQYF

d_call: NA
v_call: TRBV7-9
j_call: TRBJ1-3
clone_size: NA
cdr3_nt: TGTGCCAGCAGCTTAGGTATCTCTGGAAACACCATATATTTT
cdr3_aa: CASSLGISGNTIYF

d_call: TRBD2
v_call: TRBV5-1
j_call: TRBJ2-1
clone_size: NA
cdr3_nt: TGCGCCAGCGCCCGGGGGACTAGCGGGGGTCTTGGGCAGTTCTTC
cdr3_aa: CASARGTSGGLGQFF

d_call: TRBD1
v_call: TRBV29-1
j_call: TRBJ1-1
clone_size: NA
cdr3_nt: TGCAGCGCACGGACAGGGAGGAACACTGAAGCTTTCTTT
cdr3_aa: CSARTGRNTEAFF